The 30 T cell receptor beta chains reported below all come from one sample, sequenced in a study of T cells after yellow fever vaccination. TCRdb re-called the 5' RACE reads through MiXCR, storing one row per CDR3 protein. The top ten hold 20% to 30% of the sample, which has a few hundred thousand distinct CDR3 sequences, approximately 3.9% seen once. The specimen comprised PBMCs, sampled 5 days after the yellow fever booster vaccination. These receptors came from a man between 18 and 35 years old who received the YFV17D yellow fever vaccine.

This chain connects TRBV14 to TRBJ1-2, with 9 bases matching TRBD1. Germline V gene data show CDR1 as SGHDN and CDR2 as FVKESK. The CDR3 length is 16 residues. The ends lost 4 bases at V and 5 bases at J; junction bases unmatched: 11. CDR3 protein: CASSRSVVDRGYGYTF. The CDR3 DNA sequence: TGTGCCAGCAGCCGAAGTGTGGTGGACAGGGGATATGGCTACACCTTC.

This clonotype was detected a few times. The rearrangement links TRBV12-3 or TRBV12-4 to TRBJ1-1, with 7 positions matching TRBD1. This CDR3 has 14 residues. The V gene end was trimmed by 5 bases and the J gene end by 1 base; junction bases not matched to a gene: 4. The CDR3 region is CASSRQGWNTEAFF. The DNA of the CDR3 is TGTGCCAGCAGTCGACAGGGCTGGAACACTGAAGCTTTCTTT.

This clonotype was counted a few times. The chain combines TRBV4-1 with TRBJ1-2; D remains ambiguous. This CDR3 is built from 12 residues. Trimming pared 0 bases from V and 14 bases from J, leaving 13 bases between. The V gene's germline CDR1 is MGHRA and CDR2 YSYEKL. The CDR3 reads CASSQDGRAGTF. CDR3 bases: TGCGCCAGCAGCCAAGACGGCCGCGCCGGGACCTTC.

This clonotype has more than one count but fewer than ten. The gene calls are TRBV27 and TRBJ2-5; D is possibly TRBD1 (6 bases). Germline CDR1 MNHEY, CDR2 SMNVEV (reference sequence). The V and J ends lost 6 bases and 4 bases respectively, with 18 bases between them. The CDR3 extends over 15 amino acids. This CDR3 is CASSTGSARGETQYF. The CDR3 DNA is TGTGCCAGCAGCACAGGGTCCGCCAGGGGAGAGACCCAGTACTTC.

This clonotype was detected a few times. V usage is TRBV7-2 and J usage is TRBJ1-5; 12 bases agree with TRBD1. Germline V lookup: CDR1 SGHTA, CDR2 FQGNSA. V was pared by 5 bases and J by 3 bases, with 14 bases of the junction left unmatched. The length of the CDR3 is 19 residues. CDR3 DNA: TGTGCCAGCAGCCCGTGGGACAGGGGGCCCGGGGGGATCAATCAGCCCCAGCATTTT. It is translated as CASSPWDRGPGGINQPQHF.

This clonotype was seen only a few times. The CDR3 bases are TGCAGTGCTAGAGATAGTAGCGGGGGCCCCATGGGAGCAGATACGCAGTATTTT. Amino acids: CSARDSSGGPMGADTQYF. The rearrangement links TRBV20-1 to TRBJ2-3; 9 bases fit TRBD2. The CDR3 is 18 residues long. Germline CDR1 and CDR2: DFQATT and SNEGSKA (reference sequence). V trimming: 0 bases; J trimming: 4 bases; junction bases outside the gene matches: 14.

The rearrangement links TRBV12-3 or TRBV12-4 to TRBJ2-7; 7 bases align to TRBD1. The CDR3 has 13 amino acids. V was pared by 6 bases and J by 3 bases, with 5 bases of the junction left unmatched. CDR3 residues: CASRSGQFYEQYV. In DNA, the CDR3 is TGTGCCAGCAGGTCGGGACAGTTCTACGAGCAGTACGTC.

This clonotype was counted a few times. The V gene is TRBV5-1, the J gene TRBJ2-3; a possible D gene is TRBD2 (6 bases). V was pared by 1 base and J by 1 base, with 13 bases between. CDR1 is SGHRS, CDR2 YFSETQ, per germline. This CDR3 is built from 16 residues. The CDR3 here is CASSLYWGVRTDTQYF. CDR3 sequence (DNA): TGCGCCAGCAGCTTGTACTGGGGGGTCCGCACAGATACGCAGTATTTT. Drawing the rest from reference TRBV5-1 and TRBJ2-3, the complete variable domain is KAGVTQTPRYLIKTRGQQVTLSCSPISGHRSVSWYQQTPGQGLQFLFEYFSETQRNKGNFPGRFSGRQFSNSRSEMNVSTLELGDSALYLCASSLYWGVRTDTQYFGPGTRLTVL.

This clonotype was counted between two and nine times. The chain has TRBV19 and TRBJ2-2; 7 positions agree with TRBD2. Germline V gene lookup returns CDR1 LNHDA and CDR2 SQIVND (reference sequence). The CDR3 covers 16 residues. Germline trimming cut 3 bases from V and 5 bases from J; bases unmatched to any gene: 9. CDR3 protein: CASSIPIGGGTGELFF. CDR3 bases: TGTGCCAGTAGTATTCCCATTGGGGGGGGTACCGGGGAGCTGTTTTTT. The variable domain in full, completed from reference TRBV19 and TRBJ2-2, reads DGGITQSPKYLFRKEGQNVTLSCEQNLNHDAMYWYRQDPGQGLRLIYYSQIVNDFQKGDIAEGYSVSREKKESFPLTVTSAQKNPTAFYLCASSIPIGGGTGELFFGEGSRLTVL.

This clonotype was counted between two and nine times. The conserved phenylalanine or tryptophan is not found at the CDR3 terminus, so this likely reflects a read error. Because the CDR3's place on the DNA is in doubt, the DNA is left out and the CDR3 is given as listed by TCRdb. The gene calls are TRBV20-1 and TRBJ1-2. Germline loops: CDR1 DFQATT, CDR2 SNEGSKA (reference sequence). The CDR3 length equals 8 residues, ends included. CDR3 protein: CSARDRVL.

This clonotype showed up many times. The V gene is TRBV3-1, the J gene TRBJ2-5; D is possibly TRBD1 or TRBD2 (5 bases each). There are 13 residues in the CDR3. The germline gives CDR1 LGHDT, CDR2 YNNKEL (reference sequence). V dropped 0 bases and J dropped 11 bases, with 13 bases sitting between them. In DNA form, the CDR3 reads TGTGCCAGCAGCCAAGACGGTGGGGGTACGCAGTACTTC. The encoded protein is CASSQDGGGTQYF.

The chain uses TRBV7-9 and TRBJ2-3; 15 bases align to TRBD2. The length of the CDR3 is 18 residues. The germline V gene has CDR1 SEHNR and CDR2 FQNEAQ (reference sequence). Trimming removed 5 bases from V and 1 base from J; junction bases left unmatched: 7. This CDR3 is CASSRGLAGGWGTDTQYF. Here the CDR3 DNA reads TGTGCCAGCAGCCGAGGACTAGCGGGGGGGTGGGGCACAGATACGCAGTATTTT.

This clonotype appeared many times. The J gene is TRBJ1-3, the V gene TRBV10-3, with unresolved D. Looked up from germline, CDR1 is ENHRY and CDR2 is SYGVKD. Trimming took 5 bases from V and 5 from J, leaving 16 bases between them. The CDR3 contains 15 residues. CDR3 DNA sequence: TGTGCCATCAGTACCCGTAATTATAGCCGAAACACCATATATTTT. Translation gives CAISTRNYSRNTIYF.

This clonotype was picked up many times. The genes are TRBV30 and TRBJ2-1; D is unclear. There are 12 residues in the CDR3. CDR1 and CDR2 (germline): GTSNPN, SVGIG (reference sequence). With 3 bases removed from V and 15 bases from J, the gap between germline ends came to 18 bases. This CDR3 is CAWRHTQTRPFF. CDR3 nucleotides: TGTGCCTGGAGACACACCCAAACGCGCCCGTTCTTC.

This clonotype was observed many times. This chain links TRBV20-1 with TRBJ2-7; 14 bases line up with TRBD2. V lost 1 base to trimming and J lost 6 bases; unmatched junction nucleotides: 8. Germline CDR1 reads DFQATT; CDR2 reads SNEGSKA (reference sequence). This CDR3 comprises 16 residues. CDR3 sequence (DNA): TGCAGTGCTAGAGCGCGACTAGCGGGGGGGCGGGGCGAGCAGTACTTC. Its protein product is CSARARLAGGRGEQYF.

This clonotype was recorded at least ten times. The chain links TRBV20-1 to TRBJ2-5; 9 bases line up with TRBD2. The CDR3 loop spans 15 amino acids. Trimming cost V 0 bases and J 5 bases; bases outside gene matches: 7. Germline V gene sequence: CDR1 DFQATT, CDR2 SNEGSKA (reference sequence). Here the CDR3 reads CSARDPSGVGETQYF. The CDR3 coding sequence is TGCAGTGCTAGAGATCCTAGCGGGGTTGGGGAGACCCAGTACTTC.

This clonotype was detected many times. The chain uses TRBV12-3 or TRBV12-4 and TRBJ2-7; D unresolved. The CDR3 is 12 residues long. Trimming left V 3 bases short and J 3 bases short, with 6 bases between. The chain's CDR3 is CASSLVSYEQYF. For the CDR3, the DNA is TGTGCCAGCAGTTTGGTGAGCTACGAGCAGTACTTC.

The chain's CDR3 is CATSRDLGLDTQYF. For the CDR3, the DNA is TGTGCCACCAGCAGAGATTTGGGGTTGGATACGCAGTATTTT. V usage is TRBV15 and J usage is TRBJ2-3, with D hard to call. The germline V and J ends were trimmed by 0 bases and 6 bases, with 10 bases remaining between them. CDR3 length: 14 amino acids. Germline V gene sequence: CDR1 LNHNV, CDR2 YYDKDF (reference sequence).

This clonotype was observed at least ten times. This rearrangement joins TRBV7-9 to TRBJ1-2; tentatively, D is TRBD1 (6 bases). This CDR3 is 14 amino acids long. V dropped 4 bases and J dropped 8 bases, with 17 bases sitting between them. In germline, CDR1 is SEHNR, CDR2 FQNEAQ (reference sequence). This CDR3 is CASSSEQGRIGYTF. CDR3 coding DNA: TGTGCCAGCAGCTCGGAACAGGGTAGAATAGGCTACACCTTC.

The chain links TRBV5-1 to TRBJ2-3; 10 bases map to TRBD2. The CDR3 loop spans 16 amino acids. J gave up 4 bases and V 6 bases, and 11 bases lay outside the gene matches. The germline V gene has CDR1 SGHRS and CDR2 YFSETQ. The CDR3 loop reads CASTWGTSASPDTQYF. The CDR3 DNA follows: TGCGCCAGCACCTGGGGGACTAGCGCATCCCCAGATACGCAGTATTTT. The whole variable domain, filled in from reference TRBV5-1 and TRBJ2-3, reads KAGVTQTPRYLIKTRGQQVTLSCSPISGHRSVSWYQQTPGQGLQFLFEYFSETQRNKGNFPGRFSGRQFSNSRSEMNVSTLELGDSALYLCASTWGTSASPDTQYFGPGTRLTVL.

CDR3 DNA: TGTGCCACCAGCAGAGATCTGGCGGACAATGAGCAGTTCTTC. It codes for CATSRDLADNEQFF. The V gene is TRBV15, the J gene TRBJ2-1; D is unclear. From germline, CDR1 is LNHNV and CDR2 YYDKDF (reference sequence). V was trimmed by 0 bases and J by 5 bases, leaving 8 bases between them. The CDR3 totals 14 residues.

This clonotype was seen repeatedly, ten times or more. This chain uses TRBV23-1 with TRBJ2-5, with TRBD1 matching over 9 bases. TRBV23-1 is recorded as an ORF, its role being uncertain. The junction had 5 bases not matched to a gene; V was cut back by 3 bases and J by 0 bases. CDR3 size: 16 residues. CDR3 sequence reads: CASSHPRDRDQETQYF. The CDR3 region has the DNA TGCGCCAGCAGTCACCCTAGGGACAGGGACCAAGAGACCCAGTACTTC.

The V and J genes are TRBV7-2 and TRBJ2-5; 10 bases are shared with TRBD2. CDR1 is SGHTA, CDR2 FQGNSA, per germline. The CDR3 covers 16 residues. V lost 5 bases, J lost 5 bases, and 11 bases stayed unmatched. CDR3 sequence (DNA): TGTGCCAGCAGCATTGGGGCTAGCGGGGGCGGTGAGACCCAGTACTTC. Its protein product is CASSIGASGGGETQYF. Drawing the rest from reference TRBV7-2 and TRBJ2-5, the complete variable domain is GAGVSQSPSNKVTEKGKDVELRCDPISGHTALYWYRQSLGQGLEFLIYFQGNSAPDKSGLPSDRFSAERTGGSVSTLTIQRTQQEDSAVYLCASSIGASGGGETQYFGPGTRLLVL.

This clonotype was recorded at least ten times. This rearrangement joins TRBV27 to TRBJ1-5; D not resolved. Germline loops: CDR1 MNHEY, CDR2 SMNVEV (reference sequence). Trimming took 6 bases from V and 3 from J, leaving 18 bases between them. This CDR3 spans 16 amino acids. The CDR3 loop reads CASSTLPRAPNQPQHF. The CDR3 DNA follows: TGTGCCAGCAGCACCCTTCCCCGGGCCCCCAATCAGCCCCAGCATTTT.

This clonotype was counted only a few times. The chain has TRBV5-1 and TRBJ2-6; 7 bases fit TRBD1. Germline V gene sequence: CDR1 SGHRS, CDR2 YFSETQ. The CDR3 spans 18 residues. Losses at the gene ends were 4 bases for V and 0 bases for J; bases not matched to a gene: 10. In DNA, the CDR3 is TGCGCCAGCAGCCTGGACCCGGGACAGTTCTCTGGGGCCAACGTCCTGACTTTC. Protein: CASSLDPGQFSGANVLTF.

There are a few counts of this clonotype. This chain links TRBV29-1 with TRBJ2-1; 8 bases fit TRBD2. This CDR3 has 16 amino acids. The junction had 12 bases not matched to a gene; V was cut back by 2 bases and J by 6 bases. Germline V lookup: CDR1 SQVTM, CDR2 ANQGSEA. The CDR3 reads CSVESQSGGPGNEQFF. The DNA for the CDR3 is TGCAGCGTTGAATCCCAGAGCGGGGGCCCAGGCAATGAGCAGTTCTTC.

J is TRBJ2-2 and V is TRBV20-1; perhaps TRBD2 as D (5 bases). This CDR3 contains 14 residues. The V end was cut by 4 bases, the J end by 6 bases, with 15 bases between. Germline loops: CDR1 DFQATT, CDR2 SNEGSKA (reference sequence). The CDR3 loop is CSAKDFLLAGELFF. The CDR3 nucleotides read TGCAGTGCTAAGGACTTTTTATTAGCCGGGGAGCTGTTTTTT.

This clonotype came up many times. This chain links TRBV6-5 with TRBJ1-1; D is undetermined. The CDR3 is made up of 15 amino acids. Germline V gives CDR1 MNHEY, CDR2 SVGAGI. Deletions cut 6 bases from V and 5 bases from J, with 19 bases between. The CDR3 DNA reads as TGTGCCAGCAGGAGGTCTTTTGACCCGAGGACTGAAGCTTTCTTT. Amino acids: CASRRSFDPRTEAFF.

This clonotype was seen a handful of times. The V call is TRBV7-3, the J call TRBJ2-1, with TRBD2 as a possible D gene (6 bases). Germline V lookup: CDR1 SGHTA, CDR2 FQGTGA. The CDR3 has 20 amino acids. Trimming stripped 5 bases from V and 0 bases from J, with 26 bases between. The CDR3: CASSPRGSGLGRGSYNEQFF. In DNA, the CDR3 is TGTGCCAGCAGCCCAAGAGGATCAGGGCTCGGGCGGGGCTCCTACAATGAGCAGTTCTTC.

This clonotype was detected ten times or more. V gene TRBV7-2 combines with J gene TRBJ2-3, with a weak D call TRBD1 (6 bases). The V end lost 6 bases, the J end lost 0 bases, and 13 bases lay between the germline ends. Germline assignment: CDR1 SGHTA and CDR2 FQGNSA. There are 15 residues in the CDR3. Here the CDR3 DNA reads TGTGCCAGCAGTCTAGGGACACCGAGCACAGATACGCAGTATTTT. It is translated as CASSLGTPSTDTQYF.